One and the same sample provided the 16 T cell receptor beta chains below, sequenced in a study of molecular identifiers for immune sequencing clone quantification. Using its own MiXCR run on the PCR reads, TCRdb lists one record per CDR3 protein. The profile covers hundreds of thousands of distinct CDR3 sequences, with roughly 23% appearing a single time and 0.75% to 0.8% taken by the ten largest. The sequenced sample consisted of naive CD8+ T cells from blood, with Jurkat cell RNA spiked in. Regarding subset: FACS-sorted CD8+CD4-CCR7+CD45RA+ naive T cells. The receptors derive from a human donor in good health. Some libraries in this study had Jurkat cell RNA spiked in.

This clonotype was found a few times. The CDR3 bases are TGTGCCAGCAGCTTGGACAGGGATAGCAATCAGCCCCAGCATTTT. Residues: CASSLDRDSNQPQHF. The chain combines TRBV5-5 with TRBJ1-5; D perhaps matches TRBD1 (6 bases). The CDR3 consists of 15 residues. Trimming took 0 bases from V and 0 from J, leaving 7 bases between them. The V gene's germline CDR1 is SGHKS and CDR2 YYEKEE (reference sequence).

Ten or more counts support this clonotype. The CDR3 region has the DNA TGTGCCAGCAGTTCCGGGACTCTTGACTGGCGGGGGCCTCGCACAGATACGCAGTATTTT. Amino acid sequence: CASSSGTLDWRGPRTDTQYF. V gene TRBV11-2 combines with J gene TRBJ2-3, with D possibly matching TRBD2 (7 bases). Germline CDR1 and CDR2: SGHAT and FQNNGV. Deletions cut 6 bases from V and 1 base from J, with 29 bases between. The CDR3 totals 20 residues.

This clonotype was seen only a few times. V is TRBV15 and J is TRBJ2-7; D could derive from TRBD1 or TRBD2 (6 bases each). Germline loops: CDR1 LNHNV, CDR2 YYDKDF (reference sequence). This CDR3 contains 13 residues. The V gene lost 3 bases and the J gene lost 6 bases, with 12 bases spanning the gap. The CDR3 spells CATSSGSGAEQYF. Here the CDR3 DNA reads TGTGCCACCAGCAGTGGATCGGGGGCCGAGCAGTACTTC.

There are many counts of this clonotype. The chain combines TRBV11-2 with TRBJ2-1; D might be TRBD2 (6 bases). Looked up from germline, CDR1 is SGHAT and CDR2 is FQNNGV. There are 14 residues in the CDR3. Trimming cost V 3 bases and J 6 bases, with 12 bases left between them. The CDR3 region is CASSFAGPLNEQFF. CDR3 in DNA: TGTGCCAGCAGCTTCGCGGGACCGCTCAATGAGCAGTTCTTC.

This clonotype was counted a few times. The CDR3 is CASTSRLATTDTQYF. The CDR3 DNA follows: TGTGCCAGTACGAGTAGACTAGCAACCACAGATACGCAGTATTTT. V and J are TRBV19 and TRBJ2-3; 7 nucleotides agree with TRBD2. This CDR3 region has 15 residues. Looked up from germline, CDR1 is LNHDA and CDR2 is SQIVND (reference sequence). V gave up 7 bases and J gave up 2 bases; unmatched junction bases: 9.

This clonotype came up many times. This chain connects TRBV4-2 to TRBJ2-7, with D perhaps matching TRBD1 (6 bases). Trimming shortened V by 1 base and J by 2 bases, and 12 bases separated the two germline ends. Germline CDR1 and CDR2: LGHNA and YNFKEQ. The CDR3 extends over 15 amino acids. CDR3 region: CASSQGGTLTYEQYF. CDR3 nucleotide sequence: TGTGCCAGCAGCCAAGGGGGGACATTGACCTACGAGCAGTACTTC.

The V and J genes are TRBV10-2 and TRBJ2-7, with 9 bases matching TRBD1. This CDR3 comprises 15 residues. In germline, CDR1 is WSHSY, CDR2 SAAADI. Losses at the gene ends were 3 bases for V and 7 bases for J; bases not matched to a gene: 10. The CDR3 nucleotides read TGCGCCAGCAGTGATCCGGGACAGGGTCCTGGGGAGCAGTACTTC. This encodes CASSDPGQGPGEQYF.

This rearrangement joins TRBV5-1 to TRBJ1-1; D remains ambiguous. This CDR3 comprises 19 residues. Germline assignment: CDR1 SGHRS and CDR2 YFSETQ. Trimming took 3 bases from V and 1 from J, leaving 25 bases between them. The CDR3 region has the DNA TGCGCCAGCAGCTCCCTGACATCCCTGGCGGGCGGAGAGAACACTGAAGCTTTCTTT. Amino acids: CASSSLTSLAGGENTEAFF.

Note on this clonotype: A clone one base away is much larger, so this may be a read error. The rearrangement links TRBV4-3 to TRBJ2-5; 11 bases line up with TRBD2. Per the germline V gene, CDR1 is LGHNA and CDR2 is YSLEER. CDR3 length equals 15 residues. The CDR3 is CANSQEMALAGGRYF. The CDR3 region has the DNA TGCGCCAACAGCCAAGAAATGGCGCTAGCGGGGGGCCGGTACTTC.

This clonotype was found many times. V is TRBV13 and J is TRBJ1-5; TRBD1 aligns across 7 bases. The V gene end was trimmed by 5 bases and the J gene end by 6 bases; junction bases not matched to a gene: 1. The CDR3 covers 12 residues. From germline, CDR1 is PRHDT and CDR2 FYEKMQ (reference sequence). The CDR3 loop reads CASSNRGQPQHF. In DNA form, the CDR3 reads TGTGCCAGCAGCAACAGGGGTCAGCCCCAGCATTTT. The entire variable domain, with the rest obtained from reference TRBV13 and TRBJ1-5, is as follows: AAGVIQSPRHLIKEKRETATLKCYPIPRHDTVYWYQQGPGQDPQFLISFYEKMQSDKGSIPDRFSAQQFSDYHSELNMSSLELGDSALYFCASSNRGQPQHFGDGTRLSIL.

This clonotype was seen ten or more times. For the CDR3, the DNA is TGTGCCAGCAGTTACGCGTTCGACAGGCCAGATACGCAGTATTTT. Protein sequence: CASSYAFDRPDTQYF. The J gene is TRBJ2-3, the V gene TRBV6-2 or TRBV6-3, with D perhaps matching TRBD1 (6 bases). Germline V CDR1 and CDR2: MNHEY, SVGEGT. The V and J ends lost 2 bases and 4 bases respectively, with 13 bases between them. This CDR3 has 15 amino acids.

This clonotype was counted a few times. The rearrangement links TRBV27 to TRBJ2-3; 10 bases are a match to TRBD2. The CDR3 totals 16 residues. Germline trimming cut 2 bases from V and 7 bases from J; bases unmatched to any gene: 9. Looked up from germline, CDR1 is MNHEY and CDR2 is SMNVEV (reference sequence). The CDR3 sequence: CASSLRSSGRLYTQYF. DNA of the CDR3: TGTGCCAGCAGTTTAAGGAGTAGCGGGAGGTTGTATACGCAGTATTTT.

The rearrangement links TRBV6-5 to TRBJ2-1, with D hard to call. Trimming took off 2 bases at V and 2 bases at J, with 16 bases between the two ends. The CDR3 runs to 17 residues. Germline loops: CDR1 MNHEY, CDR2 SVGAGI. The CDR3 DNA reads as TGTGCCAGCAGTTACATCCGTCTTGGAGCCACCTACAATGAGCAGTTCTTC. Translated, it gives CASSYIRLGATYNEQFF.

This clonotype was seen many times. This chain connects TRBV20-1 to TRBJ2-3, with D maybe TRBD2 (5 bases). Trimming pared 6 bases from V and 4 bases from J, leaving 20 bases between. The CDR3 extends over 15 amino acids. CDR1 DFQATT and CDR2 SNEGSKA come from the germline V gene (reference sequence). The CDR3 DNA reads TGCAGTGCACAGAGGTACCCTAGCAGATCAGATACGCAGTATTTT. Translating it yields CSAQRYPSRSDTQYF.

This clonotype was seen repeatedly, ten times or more. This chain joins TRBV4-1 and TRBJ1-1; D gene ambiguous. CDR1 is MGHRA and CDR2 is YSYEKL in the germline V gene. With 0 bases removed from V and 2 bases from J, the gap between germline ends came to 10 bases. CDR3 length equals 15 residues. The CDR3 loop reads CASSQDVGGNTEAFF. CDR3 in DNA: TGCGCCAGCAGCCAAGATGTAGGAGGTAACACTGAAGCTTTCTTT.

A few counts support this clonotype. The CDR3 protein is CASSQDWASSTDTQYF. The CDR3 nucleotides are TGCGCCAGCAGCCAAGATTGGGCCTCCAGCACAGATACGCAGTATTTT. This rearrangement joins TRBV4-3 to TRBJ2-3; D unclear. Germline-derived CDR1 and CDR2 are LGHNA and YSLEER. The CDR3 covers 16 residues. Trimming shortened V by 0 bases and J by 0 bases, and 10 bases separated the two germline ends.